The 5 T cell receptor beta chains reported below all come from one sample, sequenced in a study of vaccination and CD4 T cells after COVID-19. Noted treatment: approximately 9-day PBMC culture with coronavirus spike peptide pools or control peptides (ViraFEST assay). Which antigens these TCRs recognize remains unknown. The Oncomine TCR Beta short-read assay generated sequence data from the DNA of cultured CD4+ T cells. TCRdb passed the PCR reads through MiXCR, listing each CDR3 protein once. The sample yields fewer than 15,000 distinct CDR3 sequences, under 60% seen once. Specimen: cultured CD4+ T cells from blood, collected after SARS-CoV-2 vaccination. The origin of the receptors is a human donor with COVID-19.

In this sample, this clonotype turned up a few times. The chain recombines TRBV6-1 with TRBJ2-1, with D possibly TRBD2 on 6 matching bases. Germline V CDR1 and CDR2: MNHNS, SASEGT. The V end lost 6 bases, the J end lost 4 bases, and 10 bases lay between the germline ends. The CDR3 is 13 residues long. For the CDR3, the DNA is TGTGCCAGCAGACGAAGCGGGTACAATGAGCAGTTCTTC. Protein: CASRRSGYNEQFF.

This clonotype was detected once. Written as DNA, the CDR3 is TGTGCCAGCAGCTTGGCCCCGGCAGGCGGGGGGTCTAGGCCCCAGCATTTT. Its protein is CASSLAPAGGGSRPQHF. This rearrangement joins TRBV5-6 to TRBJ1-5; tentative D call: TRBD1 (5 bases). V lost 0 bases, J lost 9 bases, and 22 bases lay in between. The V gene's germline CDR1 is SGHDT and CDR2 YYEEEE. The CDR3 loop spans 17 amino acids.

The chain has TRBV19 and TRBJ2-1, with 14 bases identical to TRBD2. The CDR3 sequence is 16 residues long. Germline V gives CDR1 LNHDA, CDR2 SQIVND (reference sequence). The V and J ends lost 4 bases and 4 bases, in that order; junction bases with no gene match: 3. For the CDR3, the DNA is TGTGCCAGTAGTAACCGACTAGCGGGGGGGTACAATGAGCAGTTCTTC. Amino acid sequence: CASSNRLAGGYNEQFF.

This clonotype was observed a handful of times. The CDR3 sequence is CATSRDRIYEQYF. CDR3 sequence (DNA): TGTGCCACCAGCAGGGACAGGATATACGAGCAGTACTTC. This chain joins TRBV15 and TRBJ2-7; 7 bases line up with TRBD1. Germline CDR1 and CDR2: LNHNV and YYDKDF (reference sequence). The ends lost 3 bases at V and 4 bases at J; junction bases unmatched: 3. The CDR3 sequence is 13 residues long.

The gene calls are TRBV7-2 and TRBJ1-2; 8 nucleotides align to TRBD1. Germline V gene data show CDR1 as SGHTA and CDR2 as FQGNSA. V shed 6 bases and J 4 bases; nucleotides not matched to a gene: 7. This CDR3 has 14 residues. DNA of the CDR3: TGTGCCAGCAGGCCTGGAGACAGGGGCTATGGCTACACCTTC. It translates to CASRPGDRGYGYTF.